The 10 T cell receptor beta chains reported below all come from one sample, sequenced in a study of vaccination effects on CD4 cells after COVID-19. The table came from immunoSEQ multiplex PCR; TCRdb's copy has only in-frame clones and leaves some out. Of tens of thousands of clones in the sample, roughly 81% are singletons; the top ten hold about 2.2%. Cultured cells yielded isolated CD4+ T cells after 10 to 11 days. Either the mRNA-1273 or the BNT162b2 vaccine was given to participants as two doses. Antigens for these TCRs are unknown. This sample comprised CD4+ T cells from PBMCs cultured without peptide, obtained after COVID-19 vaccination. The origin of the receptors is a human donor who received a COVID-19 vaccine.

The gene calls are TRBV12-3 or TRBV12-4 and TRBJ1-1; D is unclear. V was cut by 3 bases and J by 1 base, with 6 bases left in between. The CDR3 has 13 residues. The CDR3 nucleotides are TGTGCCAGCAGTTTGACACCGAACACTGAAGCTTTCTTT. Translated, it gives CASSLTPNTEAFF.

The sample holds one count of this clone. The DNA for the CDR3 is TGTGCCAGTAGTATTGTCGGGCCGAACACCGGGGAGCTGTTTTTT. Translated: CASSIVGPNTGELFF. The V gene is TRBV19, the J gene TRBJ2-2; no definite D call. CDR3 length equals 15 residues. V lost 3 bases, J lost 0 bases, and 8 bases lay in between. From germline, CDR1 is LNHDA and CDR2 SQIVND (reference sequence).

The chain links TRBV4-1 to TRBJ1-3, with D perhaps matching TRBD1 (5 bases). Germline CDR1 and CDR2: MGHRA and YSYEKL. The CDR3 has 18 residues. Between the trimmed V and J ends, which lost 4 bases and 2 bases, there was a span of 21 bases. The CDR3 region is CASSPRIPGGSAGNTIYF. CDR3 DNA sequence: TGCGCCAGCAGCCCTAGAATCCCGGGGGGGTCGGCTGGAAACACCATATATTTT.

The V gene is TRBV3-1 (or the pseudogene TRBV3-2), the J gene TRBJ2-5; a weak D match, TRBD2 (7 bases). This CDR3 is 19 amino acids long. Germline loops: CDR1 LGHDT, CDR2 YNNKEL (reference sequence). V lost 0 bases and J 4 bases, leaving 24 bases between the germline ends. This CDR3 is CASSQDAGLWGGSRETQYF. The CDR3 DNA reads TGTGCCAGCAGCCAAGATGCCGGATTATGGGGGGGCTCGCGAGAGACCCAGTACTTC.

The CDR3 DNA sequence: TGTGCCAGCAGCCGGGGGGCGCGAGGAAGCACTGAAGCTTTCTTT. This translates into CASSRGARGSTEAFF. The J gene is TRBJ1-1, the V gene TRBV6-5; perhaps TRBD1 as D (6 bases). The V and J ends lost 6 bases and 4 bases respectively, with 18 bases between them. Germline-derived CDR1 and CDR2 are MNHEY and SVGAGI. The CDR3 covers 15 residues.

The CDR3 sequence: CASSLGAANTGELFF. CDR3 nucleotides: TGCGCCAGCAGCTTGGGAGCGGCTAACACCGGGGAGCTGTTTTTT. The genes are TRBV5-1 and TRBJ2-2; TRBD2 might be the D (5 bases). This CDR3 comprises 15 residues. Trimming stripped 0 bases from V and 2 bases from J, with 8 bases between. In germline, CDR1 is SGHRS, CDR2 YFSETQ.

The chain combines TRBV5-1 with TRBJ1-1; 9 nucleotides agree with TRBD1. CDR3 length: 15 residues. CDR1 SGHRS and CDR2 YFSETQ come from the germline V gene. The J segment lost 5 bases and the V segment lost 4 bases, leaving 9 bases of the junction unmatched. The CDR3 DNA is TGCGCCAGCAGCCCCAATACAGGGGGCCTGACTGAAGCTTTCTTT. Amino acids: CASSPNTGGLTEAFF. The full variable domain, with the rest looked up from reference TRBV5-1 and TRBJ1-1, is KAGVTQTPRYLIKTRGQQVTLSCSPISGHRSVSWYQQTPGQGLQFLFEYFSETQRNKGNFPGRFSGRQFSNSRSEMNVSTLELGDSALYLCASSPNTGGLTEAFFGQGTRLTVV.

The chain joins TRBV7-8 to TRBJ1-1, with TRBD1 matching over 8 bases. Trimming removed 5 bases from V and 4 bases from J; junction bases left unmatched: 6. Germline loops: CDR1 SGHVS, CDR2 FQNEAQ. The CDR3 spans 14 residues. As DNA, the CDR3 is TGTGCCAGCAGCCAGACAGGGGTGCGCACTGAAGCTTTCTTT. This gives the protein CASSQTGVRTEAFF.

In its sample, this clone was seen a few times. This rearrangement joins TRBV3-1 (or the pseudogene TRBV3-2) to TRBJ2-3, with TRBD2 matching 7 bases. The germline V gene encodes CDR1 LGHDT and CDR2 YNNKEL (reference sequence). The length of the CDR3 is 15 residues. V dropped 6 bases and J dropped 4; count of bases not matched to a gene: 10. This CDR3 is CASSPTRLAADTQYF. In DNA, the CDR3 is TGTGCCAGCAGTCCTACTCGACTAGCCGCAGATACGCAGTATTTT.

The chain employs TRBV5-1 and TRBJ2-7, with 7 bases fitting TRBD1. Germline loops: CDR1 SGHRS, CDR2 YFSETQ. Trimming removed 0 bases from V and 1 base from J; junction bases left unmatched: 4. The CDR3 spans 15 residues. Written as DNA, the CDR3 is TGCGCCAGCAGCTTGGGGACAGGCCTTTCCTACGAGCAGTACGTC. Its translation is CASSLGTGLSYEQYV.